This T cell receptor beta chain was captured in a study of T cell responses to AZD1222 COVID-19 vaccine. V shed 4 bases and J 6 bases; nucleotides not matched to a gene: 6. Germline V gene sequence: CDR1 SGDLS, CDR2 YYNGEE. The CDR3 is 14 residues long. Clones were read by immunoSEQ multiplex PCR, and TCRdb kept only the in-frame ones, dropping some. The data hold around 91,000 clones, with 70% to 90% observed a single time. Study conclusions and caveats: A mostly white British donor set with more females was recruited, and clonal diversity was possibly underestimated. Baseline seropositivity occurred in only six or seven AZD1222 recipients.

To note about this clone: Its antigen is undetermined.

The chain joins TRBV9 to TRBJ1-4; 7 bases match TRBD1. The receptor was derived from an adult in good health. The sample here was peripheral blood, taken on day 0 of AZD1222 vaccination. The CDR3 spells CASSSSTGDEKLFF. For the CDR3, the DNA is TGTGCCAGCAGCTCCTCCACAGGGGATGAAAAACTGTTTTTT.